This TCR beta chain appears in the sequencing data of a study of T cell responses to AZD1222 COVID-19 vaccine. Regarding the study as a whole: Once two AZD1222 doses were given, Spike-specific TCR breadth and depth went up. Nearly half of spike-specific TCRs reportedly target variant regions that are unmutated in the B.1.351 and B.1.1.7 variants. It should be noted that donors were predominantly white British and more often female, and clonal diversity was possibly underestimated.

From germline, CDR1 is LNHNV and CDR2 YYDKDF (reference sequence). The CDR3 extends over 15 amino acids. Losses at the gene ends were 1 base for V and 4 bases for J; bases not matched to a gene: 3. The data were produced by immunoSEQ multiplex PCR, yet TCRdb's version contains in-frame clones alone and is incomplete. The table has about 84,000 clones, about 86% seen once. Pooled in the analysis were second doses at about 4 or about 12 weeks. Details on this clone: Its target is unknown.

This specimen was peripheral blood, taken 28 days after the second AZD1222 dose. This receptor was identified in an adult who received the AZD1222 COVID-19 vaccine. This chain links TRBV15 with TRBJ1-4; 7 bases are a match to TRBD1. This CDR3 reads CATSRGDRRNEKLFF. CDR3 DNA sequence: TGTGCCACCAGCAGAGGGGACAGACGTAATGAAAAACTGTTTTTT.